The 10 T cell receptor beta chains reported below all come from one sample, sequenced in a study of control samples from healthy donors and cancer patients. TCRdb keeps only in-frame clones here, not all; method: immunoSEQ multiplex PCR. This table holds about 160,000 clones, roughly 94% found once. The sequencing sample was made of PBMCs. The receptors were gathered from a man aged 55 to 70 with colorectal cancer.

The J gene is TRBJ2-3, the V gene TRBV5-1, with TRBD2 identical over 9 bases. This CDR3 comprises 16 residues. Germline V gene sequence: CDR1 SGHRS, CDR2 YFSETQ. Trimming cost V 1 base and J 0 bases; bases outside gene matches: 3. The CDR3 bases are TGCGCCAGCAGCTTGTCGCTAGCGGGGAGCACAGATACGCAGTATTTT. Its translation: CASSLSLAGSTDTQYF.

The CDR3 loop reads CASTKTGGRTNEKLFF. DNA for the CDR3: TGTGCCAGCACTAAGACAGGGGGCAGAACTAATGAAAAACTGTTTTTT. V usage is TRBV6-6 and J usage is TRBJ1-4; 10 bases align to TRBD1. The CDR3 covers 16 residues. CDR1 and CDR2 from the germline V gene are MNHNY and SVGAGI (reference sequence). Trimming took 7 bases from V and 1 from J; bases not matched to a gene: 6.

The CDR3 nucleotides read TGTGCCAGCAGCTCGGGATCTACCCCAGAGACCCAGTACTTC. Its protein is CASSSGSTPETQYF. The chain joins TRBV7-2 to TRBJ2-5; D is possibly TRBD2 (5 bases). Germline V gene data show CDR1 as SGHTA and CDR2 as FQGNSA. This CDR3 region has 14 residues. V lost 4 bases, J lost 4 bases, and 13 bases lay in between.

This chain joins TRBV6-5 and TRBJ2-7; TRBD2 is a possible D gene (6 bases). The germline gives CDR1 MNHEY, CDR2 SVGAGI. The CDR3 has 14 amino acids. Trimming removed 4 bases at V and 5 bases at J, with 15 bases between. The CDR3 loop is CASSLGGRVHEQYF. The CDR3 DNA sequence: TGTGCCAGCAGTTTGGGGGGTAGAGTCCACGAGCAGTACTTC.

The chain joins TRBV5-8 to TRBJ2-4, with D hard to call. Looked up from germline, CDR1 is SGHTS and CDR2 is YDEGEE. The CDR3 is made up of 16 amino acids. Trimming stripped 0 bases from V and 1 base from J, with 11 bases between. CDR3 nucleotide sequence: TGTGCCAGCAGCTTGGGGGCAGGAAGGGCCAAAAACATTCAGTACTTC. It yields the protein CASSLGAGRAKNIQYF.

The V and J genes are TRBV10-3 and TRBJ1-1; D is uncertain. Germline-derived CDR1 and CDR2 are ENHRY and SYGVKD. V gave up 0 bases and J gave up 0 bases, with 5 bases separating them. CDR3 length equals 14 residues. The CDR3 protein is CAISESMVNTEAFF. Written as DNA, the CDR3 is TGTGCCATCAGTGAGTCGATGGTGAACACTGAAGCTTTCTTT.

The CDR3 coding sequence is TGCAGCGTTGAGACCGGGTTTGGTCAGCCCCAGCATTTT. Translation gives CSVETGFGQPQHF. The V gene is TRBV29-1, the J gene TRBJ1-5; no clear D. This CDR3 is built from 13 residues. Germline-derived CDR1 and CDR2 are SQVTM and ANQGSEA. Trimming removed 3 bases from V and 6 bases from J, with 12 bases in between.

The chain has TRBV30 and TRBJ2-3; D is uncertain. From germline, CDR1 is GTSNPN and CDR2 SVGIG (reference sequence). This CDR3 contains 13 residues. Deletions cut 4 bases from V and 6 bases from J, with 14 bases between. The CDR3 DNA reads as TGTGCCTGGATGCATTTAGGCTTGGATACGCAGTATTTT. It specifies CAWMHLGLDTQYF.

This chain connects TRBV19 to TRBJ1-4; the match to TRBD1 covers 11 bases. The CDR3 is 18 amino acids. Germline CDR1 is LNHDA and CDR2 is SQIVND (reference sequence). V trimming: 0 bases; J trimming: 8 bases; junction bases outside the gene matches: 11. The CDR3 nucleotides read TGTGCCAGTAGTATAGATTCCGGGACAGGGGGAGCGCGAGAAAAACTGTTTTTT. This translates into CASSIDSGTGGAREKLFF. Using reference TRBV19 and TRBJ1-4 for the parts outside the CDR3, the full variable domain is DGGITQSPKYLFRKEGQNVTLSCEQNLNHDAMYWYRQDPGQGLRLIYYSQIVNDFQKGDIAEGYSVSREKKESFPLTVTSAQKNPTAFYLCASSIDSGTGGAREKLFFGSGTQLSVL.

The rearrangement joins TRBV19 to TRBJ1-1; 7 bases line up with TRBD1. There are 15 residues in the CDR3. J gave up 6 bases and V 2 bases, and 9 bases lay outside the gene matches. Germline V gene lookup returns CDR1 LNHDA and CDR2 SQIVND (reference sequence). The CDR3: CASSIRTGDGPEAFF. Written as DNA, the CDR3 is TGTGCCAGTAGTATAAGGACAGGCGATGGCCCTGAAGCTTTCTTT.